These 30 T cell receptor beta chains were all obtained from the same sample, sequenced in a study of CD4 T cells in relation to SARS-CoV-2 and coronaviruses (dated by TCRdb to about 2021). The library was produced with the immunoSEQ multiplex PCR assay. TCRdb took over this immuneACCESS table, retaining in-frame rearrangements with V and J assigned. Such tables are incomplete; in checked studies, under half of the missing clones stem from an unresolved V gene, and the remainder is unexplained. Present in this sample are about 59,000 clones, 70% to 90% of which were seen just once. Clones ranked in the top ten supply 1.3% to 1.5% of the sample. CD4+ T cells from unexposed donors were collected before the COVID-19 pandemic (2011-2018). Source material: memory CD4+ T cells from PBMCs. This specimen's cell subset or site label, interpreted: memory (non-naive) CD4+ T cells. The receptors derive from a human donor in good health.

V is TRBV18 and J is TRBJ2-2, with D possibly matching TRBD1 (5 bases). Deletions cut 6 bases from V and 1 base from J, with 15 bases between. Germline CDR1 reads KGHSH; CDR2 reads LQKENI. The CDR3 has 16 residues. CDR3 protein: CASSQSTTGNTGELFF. The CDR3, as DNA: TGTGCCAGCTCCCAGAGTACAACAGGGAACACCGGGGAGCTGTTTTTT.

The chain uses TRBV25-1 and TRBJ2-1; 7 positions match TRBD1. The CDR3 consists of 14 residues. V shed 3 bases, J shed 6 bases, and the junction held 5 bases outside the gene matches. From germline, CDR1 is MGHDK and CDR2 SYGVNS. CDR3 nucleotide sequence: TGTGCCAGCAGTGAGCCGACAGGGTTCAATGAGCAGTTCTTC. It is translated as CASSEPTGFNEQFF.

The CDR3 coding sequence is TGCGCCAGCAGTGAGCCCCCCTCCCATGAGCAGTTCTTC. Amino acids: CASSEPPSHEQFF. The gene calls are TRBV10-1 and TRBJ2-1; D is unclear. Germline V gene lookup returns CDR1 WNHNN and CDR2 SYGVQD (reference sequence). The CDR3 contains 13 residues. The V and J ends lost 2 bases and 8 bases respectively, with 10 bases between them.

The chain links TRBV7-8 to TRBJ2-5; D remains unclear. V dropped 5 bases and J dropped 5 bases, with 18 bases sitting between them. The CDR3 sequence is 15 residues long. The V gene's germline CDR1 is SGHVS and CDR2 FQNEAQ. The CDR3 loop reads CASSLGSSGPETQYF. In nucleotides, the CDR3 is TGTGCCAGCAGCCTGGGGTCGAGTGGGCCCGAGACCCAGTACTTC. The full variable domain, in which reference TRBV7-8 and TRBJ2-5 provide the parts outside the CDR3, is GAGVSQSPRYKVAKRGQDVALRCDPISGHVSLFWYQQALGQGPEFLTYFQNEAQLDKSGLPSDRFFAERPEGSVSTLKIQRTQQEDSAVYLCASSLGSSGPETQYFGPGTRLLVL.

The chain combines TRBV18 with TRBJ2-1; 7 bases are shared with TRBD1. Germline CDR1 KGHSH, CDR2 LQKENI. Trimming at V came to 3 bases and at J to 0 bases, leaving 2 bases not matched to a gene. The CDR3 is made up of 15 amino acids. Here the CDR3 DNA reads TGTGCCAGCTCACCGAGGGACAGCTCCTACAATGAGCAGTTCTTC. Its translation is CASSPRDSSYNEQFF.

This clone was found once. The chain combines TRBV24-1 with TRBJ2-3, with D perhaps being TRBD1 or TRBD2 (5 bases each). Germline CDR1 and CDR2: KGHDR and SFDVKD. The CDR3 is 19 residues long. The germline V and J ends were trimmed by 4 bases and 3 bases, with 25 bases remaining between them. CDR3 sequence (DNA): TGTGCCACCAGTGACTTCGCCATGGGTCAGGGAGTTCTTACAGATACGCAGTATTTT. The encoded protein is CATSDFAMGQGVLTDTQYF.

The chain links TRBV6-1 to TRBJ2-7; 12 nucleotides line up with TRBD1. CDR1 is MNHNS, CDR2 SASEGT, per germline. Trimming took 2 bases from V and 7 from J; bases not matched to a gene: 9. This CDR3 contains 16 residues. CDR3 sequence: CASSESRGQGAREQYF. The CDR3 DNA reads as TGTGCCAGCAGTGAATCCAGGGGACAGGGGGCGCGGGAGCAGTACTTC.

The J gene is TRBJ2-7, the V gene TRBV7-3, with 11 bases fitting TRBD2. Germline loops: CDR1 SGHTA, CDR2 FQGTGA. The ends lost 5 bases at V and 5 bases at J; junction bases unmatched: 8. The CDR3 covers 15 residues. CDR3 loop: CASSPTSGSYHEQYF. For the CDR3, the DNA is TGTGCCAGCAGCCCAACTAGCGGGAGTTATCACGAGCAGTACTTC.

The V call is TRBV5-1, the J call TRBJ2-6, with TRBD1 matching over 7 bases. The germline V gene has CDR1 SGHRS and CDR2 YFSETQ. The CDR3 length is 17 residues. V shed 3 bases, J shed 2 bases, and the junction held 8 bases outside the gene matches. CDR3 sequence (DNA): TGCGCCAGCAGCTCAGGACAGGCTGCTACTGGGGCCAACGTCCTGACTTTC. The encoded protein is CASSSGQAATGANVLTF.

This clone was counted only a few times. This chain's CDR3 is CASSPALAGNEQFF. DNA of the CDR3: TGTGCCAGCTCACCTGCCTTAGCGGGAAATGAGCAGTTCTTC. The J gene is TRBJ2-1, the V gene TRBV18; 8 bases fit TRBD2. Germline V CDR1 and CDR2: KGHSH, LQKENI. With 3 bases clipped from V and 7 bases from J, the junction kept 5 bases outside the gene matches. The length of the CDR3 is 14 residues.

The rearrangement uses TRBV2 and TRBJ1-2; D remains unclear. Trimming left V 5 bases short and J 4 bases short, with 11 bases between. CDR3 length equals 13 residues. The V gene's germline CDR1 is SNHLY and CDR2 FYNNEI. DNA for the CDR3: TGTGCCAGCAGTCTTAATTCCCCCTATGGCTACACCTTC. Its translation: CASSLNSPYGYTF.

V is TRBV14 and J is TRBJ1-5; possible D gene TRBD1, 5 bases. This CDR3 has 14 amino acids. The germline V gene has CDR1 SGHDN and CDR2 FVKESK. Trimming removed 4 bases from V and 4 bases from J, with 11 bases in between. The CDR3, as DNA: TGTGCCAGCAGCCCGGGACCGATAAATCAGCCCCAGCATTTT. It yields the protein CASSPGPINQPQHF.

V is TRBV5-1 and J is TRBJ1-2; a possible D gene is TRBD1 (5 bases). Germline loops: CDR1 SGHRS, CDR2 YFSETQ. The ends were cut back, 0 bases at V and 2 bases at J, with 11 bases in the middle. The CDR3 length is 15 residues. The CDR3 DNA sequence: TGCGCCAGCAGCTTGGAGGCAGGGACCAACTATGGCTACACCTTC. It codes for CASSLEAGTNYGYTF.

This chain joins TRBV9 and TRBJ2-5, with 8 nucleotides matching TRBD1. CDR1 is SGDLS and CDR2 is YYNGEE in the germline V gene. The CDR3 sequence is 13 residues long. With 3 bases clipped from V and 3 bases from J, the junction kept 1 base outside the gene matches. CDR3 amino acids: CASSATGEETQYF. DNA of the CDR3: TGTGCCAGCAGCGCGACAGGGGAAGAGACCCAGTACTTC.

This chain uses TRBV5-1 with TRBJ2-7; no firm D call. Trimming removed 0 bases from V and 7 bases from J, with 11 bases in between. Per germline, CDR1 SGHRS and CDR2 YFSETQ. This CDR3 has 13 amino acids. CDR3 sequence reads: CASSLAESEEQYF. The CDR3 DNA is TGCGCCAGCAGCTTGGCAGAATCGGAAGAGCAGTACTTC.

V gene TRBV7-9 combines with J gene TRBJ1-1; D ambiguous. The CDR3 is made up of 16 amino acids. The germline V gene has CDR1 SEHNR and CDR2 FQNEAQ (reference sequence). V dropped 0 bases and J dropped 1 base, with 12 bases sitting between them. In nucleotides, the CDR3 is TGTGCCAGCAGCTTAGCGGGCGGGCGGGCGAACACTGAAGCTTTCTTT. Encoded protein: CASSLAGGRANTEAFF.

The chain is built from TRBV5-1 and TRBJ1-4, with D possibly being TRBD1 (5 bases). CDR3 length: 13 residues. Trimming took 4 bases from V and 5 from J, leaving 9 bases between them. The germline V gene encodes CDR1 SGHRS and CDR2 YFSETQ. The chain's CDR3 is CASSGRQNEKLFF. Written as DNA, the CDR3 is TGCGCCAGCAGCGGCCGACAGAATGAAAAACTGTTTTTT.

This chain links TRBV19 with TRBJ1-1; maybe TRBD1 (6 bases). Germline V gene sequence: CDR1 LNHDA, CDR2 SQIVND (reference sequence). Trimming cost V 7 bases and J 1 base, with 10 bases left between them. CDR3 length: 13 residues. Here the CDR3 DNA reads TGTGCCAGTAACGACAGGACGAACACTGAAGCTTTCTTT. Translation: CASNDRTNTEAFF.

V is TRBV28 and J is TRBJ2-1, with 15 nucleotides matching TRBD2. CDR3 length: 18 residues. Germline CDR1 MDHEN, CDR2 SYDVKM. With V trimmed by 6 bases and J by 2 bases, 8 bases remained unmatched. Here the CDR3 DNA reads TGTGCCAGCAGACGCAGGACTAGCGGGAGGGTCGCCTACAATGAGCAGTTCTTC. The encoded protein is CASRRRTSGRVAYNEQFF.

CDR3 sequence: CASSSLRQGAWNEQFF. The CDR3 bases are TGTGCCAGCAGCTCCCTCAGACAGGGGGCGTGGAATGAGCAGTTCTTC. This rearrangement joins TRBV5-6 to TRBJ2-1; 10 nucleotides agree with TRBD1. The CDR3 contains 16 residues. With V trimmed by 3 bases and J by 7 bases, 10 bases remained unmatched. Germline loops: CDR1 SGHDT, CDR2 YYEEEE.

This clone was counted a single time. The rearrangement links TRBV9 to TRBJ2-7; 11 nucleotides align to TRBD1. The V gene end was trimmed by 4 bases and the J gene end by 3 bases; junction bases not matched to a gene: 6. This CDR3 has 15 amino acids. Germline V gives CDR1 SGDLS, CDR2 YYNGEE. CDR3 loop: CASSPGGTGGYEQYF. In DNA, the CDR3 is TGTGCCAGCAGCCCCGGCGGGACAGGGGGCTACGAGCAGTACTTC.

The chain employs TRBV27 and TRBJ2-5, with 12 bases fitting TRBD1. V was clipped by 9 bases and J by 5 bases; unmatched bases: 7. This CDR3 comprises 14 residues. Looked up from germline, CDR1 is MNHEY and CDR2 is SMNVEV (reference sequence). CDR3 protein: CASTGQGAGETQYF. The CDR3 DNA sequence: TGTGCCAGTACGGGACAGGGGGCTGGGGAGACCCAGTACTTC.

This clone was recorded once. This chain joins TRBV19 and TRBJ2-7, with 8 bases identical to TRBD1. V lost 5 bases and J lost 2; bases outside the gene matches: 17. Germline assignment: CDR1 LNHDA and CDR2 SQIVND (reference sequence). This CDR3 has 18 amino acids. In nucleotides, the CDR3 is TGTGCCAGTAGTCTTATCCCCCTGATTGGACAGGGCACCTACGAGCAGTACTTC. It translates to CASSLIPLIGQGTYEQYF. Complete variable domain (other parts from reference TRBV19 and TRBJ2-7): DGGITQSPKYLFRKEGQNVTLSCEQNLNHDAMYWYRQDPGQGLRLIYYSQIVNDFQKGDIAEGYSVSREKKESFPLTVTSAQKNPTAFYLCASSLIPLIGQGTYEQYFGPGTRLTVT.

The V call is TRBV7-8, the J call TRBJ1-6; the match to TRBD1 covers 8 bases. The CDR3 runs 14 residues. The germline CDR1 and CDR2 sequences are SGHVS and FQNEAQ. The V segment lost 1 base and the J segment 7 bases; nucleotides outside the gene matches: 0. Here the CDR3 reads CASSLDRGNSPLHF. Written as DNA, the CDR3 is TGTGCCAGCAGCTTAGACAGGGGGAATTCACCCCTCCACTTT. Based on the CDR3 plus reference TRBV7-8 and TRBJ1-6, the full variable domain is GAGVSQSPRYKVAKRGQDVALRCDPISGHVSLFWYQQALGQGPEFLTYFQNEAQLDKSGLPSDRFFAERPEGSVSTLKIQRTQQEDSAVYLCASSLDRGNSPLHFGNGTRLTVT.

CDR3 region: CATSPGREAFF. In nucleotides, the CDR3 is TGTGCCACCTCCCCGGGGAGAGAAGCTTTCTTT. The V gene is TRBV12-3 or TRBV12-4, the J gene TRBJ1-1; D is unclear. The CDR3 is 11 amino acids. Trimming removed 10 bases from V and 8 bases from J, with 14 bases in between.

The chain uses TRBV2 and TRBJ1-1, with a possible D match to TRBD1 (6 bases). V lost 0 bases and J lost 1, with 9 bases in between. The CDR3 covers 15 residues. Germline-derived CDR1 and CDR2 are SNHLY and FYNNEI. The CDR3 DNA reads as TGTGCCAGCAGTGAAGCGACAGGAAAGAACACTGAAGCTTTCTTT. This codes for CASSEATGKNTEAFF.

The genes are TRBV5-1 and TRBJ2-2; 9 bases map to TRBD1. The CDR3 covers 14 residues. Germline loops: CDR1 SGHRS, CDR2 YFSETQ. With V trimmed by 4 bases and J by 5 bases, 3 bases remained unmatched. CDR3: CASSTGQGTGELFF. The DNA for the CDR3 is TGCGCCAGCAGCACAGGACAGGGGACCGGGGAGCTGTTTTTT.

V is TRBV7-8 and J is TRBJ1-1; 11 positions agree with TRBD1. In germline, CDR1 is SGHVS, CDR2 FQNEAQ. Unmatched junction bases numbered 6, after V lost 5 bases and J lost 4 bases. CDR3 length equals 15 residues. CDR3 DNA: TGTGCCAGCAGCGGTTGGACAGGGGGCCTCACTGAAGCTTTCTTT. Its protein product is CASSGWTGGLTEAFF.

The chain links TRBV6-1 to TRBJ1-2; D uncertain. This CDR3 spans 10 amino acids. V was clipped by 3 bases and J by 6 bases, with 2 bases between them. Germline V CDR1 and CDR2: MNHNS, SASEGT. The CDR3: CASSDNGYTF. In DNA form, the CDR3 reads TGTGCCAGCAGTGATAATGGCTACACCTTC.

CDR3 sequence (DNA): TGTGCCAGCAGTTACAGGACAGGGGCCCATCCCCAGCATTTT. Translated: CASSYRTGAHPQHF. The J gene is TRBJ1-5, the V gene TRBV6-2 or TRBV6-3; 9 positions agree with TRBD1. CDR3 length equals 14 residues. Trimming took 2 bases from V and 10 from J; bases not matched to a gene: 6. CDR1 and CDR2 from the germline V gene are MNHEY and SVGEGT.